This section outlines one T cell receptor (beta chain) sequence together with its context. As processed by the authors: Estimated nucleated cell counts came from reference gene primer amplification. Generated by immunoSEQ multiplex PCR, the TCRdb table keeps only in-frame clones and is missing some. That table gives V, J and clone size, and the DNA gave D and trimming. This repertoire shows more than 65,000 clones, more than 65% found once; its top ten account for under 25%. This record comes from a study of blood T cell repertoires in COVID-19. Study context: From the United States, Italy and Spain came samples of acute and convalescent COVID-19. PBMCs, B-cell-depleted T cells, or T cells were the source of the cDNA or gDNA that made up the material.

Trimming took 8 bases from V and 4 from J, leaving 12 bases between them. This CDR3 is 12 amino acids long. Germline V gene lookup returns CDR1 SGHTA and CDR2 FQGNSA. V usage is TRBV7-2 and J usage is TRBJ2-7, with D perhaps matching TRBD2 (6 bases). The sample consisted of peripheral blood. The receptor's source is a woman aged 45-60 years with acute or convalescent COVID-19. CDR3 in amino acids: CASRRGLYEQYF. In DNA form, the CDR3 reads TGTGCCAGCCGGCGGGGATTGTACGAGCAGTACTTC.